The 8 T cell receptor beta chains given below trace back to one sample, sequenced in a study of blood T cell repertoires in COVID-19. Libraries were prepared by immunoSEQ multiplex PCR; TCRdb keeps only in-frame clonotypes and omits some of them. The sample records about 200,000 clones, around 92% being singletons. Sequencing was performed on PBMCs or T cells enriched from blood (not recorded which). The receptors derive from a woman aged 18-35 years who had recovered from COVID-19.

This sequence joins TRBV5-4 and TRBJ2-5; 10 nucleotides line up with TRBD2. Germline trimming cut 4 bases from V and 5 bases from J; bases unmatched to any gene: 5. There are 14 residues in the CDR3. CDR1 SGHNT and CDR2 YYREEE come from the germline V gene (reference sequence). The CDR3 nucleotides read TGTGCCAGCAGCCATAGCGGGGGGAGGGAGACCCAGTACTTC. It encodes CASSHSGGRETQYF.

In its sample, this clone was seen a few times. V is TRBV5-4 and J is TRBJ1-2; TRBD1 aligns across 9 bases. The ends lost 4 bases at V and 2 bases at J; junction bases unmatched: 3. Germline V gene data show CDR1 as SGHNT and CDR2 as YYREEE (reference sequence). This CDR3 is 14 amino acids long. The CDR3 nucleotides read TGTGCCAGCAGCCAGGGACAGGGAAACTATGGCTACACCTTC. Its protein is CASSQGQGNYGYTF.

The chain employs TRBV28 and TRBJ1-1; D remains ambiguous. V was cut by 10 bases and J by 0 bases, with 15 bases left in between. Germline V lookup: CDR1 MDHEN, CDR2 SYDVKM. The CDR3 sequence is 14 residues long. CDR3 sequence (DNA): TGTGCCACCCTTCGCGGGCCCCTGAACACTGAAGCTTTCTTT. Protein product: CATLRGPLNTEAFF.

The chain employs TRBV10-2 and TRBJ1-5; perhaps TRBD1 as D (6 bases). The CDR3 is 14 amino acids. From germline, CDR1 is WSHSY and CDR2 SAAADI. The germline V and J ends were trimmed by 8 bases and 4 bases, with 15 bases remaining between them. In nucleotides, the CDR3 is TGCGCCAGCGCCAGGGGTGGCGAGAATCAGCCCCAGCATTTT. Translated: CASARGGENQPQHF.

A few counts support this clone. The chain recombines TRBV7-9 with TRBJ1-1; 10 nucleotides agree with TRBD1. Germline V gene data show CDR1 as SEHNR and CDR2 as FQNEAQ (reference sequence). V lost 6 bases to trimming and J lost 0 bases; unmatched junction nucleotides: 16. The CDR3 length is 19 residues. CDR3 sequence (DNA): TGTGCCAGCAGTACCACCGCGGTCGGACAGGGGGTGATGAACACTGAAGCTTTCTTT. Translating it yields CASSTTAVGQGVMNTEAFF.

Only a few counts were recorded for this clone. The V gene is TRBV27, the J gene TRBJ2-7; TRBD1 matches 7 bases. The CDR3 is 16 amino acids. The V segment lost 3 bases and the J segment 1 base; nucleotides outside the gene matches: 9. The germline V gene has CDR1 MNHEY and CDR2 SMNVEV (reference sequence). The CDR3 DNA reads as TGTGCCAGCAGTTTCGGCACAGGGGATACGTCCTACGAGCAGTACTTC. Translation: CASSFGTGDTSYEQYF.

The sample holds a few counts of this clone. The chain combines TRBV2 with TRBJ1-5; 9 bases align to TRBD1. Germline V gene lookup returns CDR1 SNHLY and CDR2 FYNNEI. This CDR3 is built from 15 residues. J lost 7 bases, V lost 4 bases, and 8 bases had no gene match. The CDR3 sequence: CASSGGQGRGQPQHF. The DNA for the CDR3 is TGTGCCAGCAGTGGGGGACAGGGTAGAGGCCAGCCCCAGCATTTT.

This clone was observed a single time. The rearrangement links TRBV4-1 to TRBJ2-7; maybe TRBD1 (5 bases). CDR1 and CDR2 (germline): MGHRA, YSYEKL. This CDR3 comprises 15 residues. With 1 base removed from V and 3 bases from J, the gap between germline ends came to 13 bases. CDR3 coding DNA: TGCGCCAGCAGCCAAGGCTCAGGGTCGGTCTACGAGCAGTACTTC. Its translation: CASSQGSGSVYEQYF.